The 27 T cell receptor beta chains below all came from one sample that was sequenced in a study of T cells expressing NK-cell markers. TCRdb re-called the 5' RACE reads and gives one entry per CDR3 protein, without DNA. The listing contains 500,000 to 700,000 distinct CDR3 sequences. Sequenced input: blood T cells: a sorted CD56 or NKG2C T cell subset, CD4+ or CD8+ T cells, or bulk PBMC T cells (not recorded which). The receptors stem from a man between 18 and 29 years old in good health.

This chain joins TRBV20-1 and TRBJ2-7; lacking DNA, the TRBD1 call made by TCRdb goes unchecked. In germline, CDR1 is DFQATT, CDR2 SNEGSKA (reference sequence). The CDR3 has 11 residues. This CDR3 reads CSAPWVGEQYF.

This chain links TRBV3-1 with TRBJ2-2; TCRdb reports TRBD1, a call that lacks DNA to check it against. This CDR3 has 14 residues. Germline CDR1 reads LGHDT; CDR2 reads YNNKEL (reference sequence). CDR3 sequence: CASSHTAGAGELFF.

The chain uses TRBV6-2 or TRBV6-3 and TRBJ2-1; TCRdb returns TRBD1, unconfirmable since there is no DNA. The CDR3 runs to 16 residues. CDR1 is MNHEY and CDR2 is SVGEGT in the germline V gene. CDR3 sequence: CASSYPPGHSYNEQFF.

This chain links TRBV2 with TRBJ2-3. Germline V CDR1 and CDR2: SNHLY, FYNNEI. This CDR3 contains 14 residues. Here the CDR3 reads CASSESLGTDTQYF.

CDR3 region: CASRRGLSNTGELFF. This rearrangement joins TRBV2 to TRBJ2-2; checking the TCRdb D call of TRBD1 is not possible without DNA. The germline gives CDR1 SNHLY, CDR2 FYNNEI. This CDR3 spans 15 amino acids.

The gene calls are TRBV6-5 and TRBJ2-5; checking the TCRdb D call of TRBD2 is not possible without DNA. Germline V lookup: CDR1 MNHEY, CDR2 SVGAGI. CDR3 length equals 16 residues. The CDR3 loop is CASSYSGRDVRETQYF.

The rearrangement links TRBV3-1 to TRBJ1-1; TCRdb outputs TRBD1, but without DNA this stays unchecked. The V gene's germline CDR1 is LGHDT and CDR2 YNNKEL (reference sequence). The CDR3 consists of 15 residues. CDR3 amino acids: CASSQGDLGDREAFF. The full variable domain, in which reference TRBV3-1 and TRBJ1-1 provide the parts outside the CDR3, is DTAVSQTPKYLVTQMGNDKSIKCEQNLGHDTMYWYKQDSKKFLKIMFSYNNKELIINETVPNRFSPKSPDKAHLNLHINSLELGDSAVYFCASSQGDLGDREAFFGQGTRLTVV.

The gene calls are TRBV10-3 and TRBJ2-1; TCRdb picks TRBD2, but there is no DNA to check that call. There are 15 residues in the CDR3. Germline CDR1 and CDR2: ENHRY and SYGVKD. The CDR3: CAIARGRARGDEQFF.

The chain employs TRBV5-1 and TRBJ2-2; TCRdb indicates TRBD1, and absent DNA this call remains unverified. The CDR3 is 16 amino acids. CDR1 SGHRS and CDR2 YFSETQ come from the germline V gene. The CDR3 spells CASSPRGGANTGELFF. Variable domain in full (rest from reference TRBV5-1 and TRBJ2-2): KAGVTQTPRYLIKTRGQQVTLSCSPISGHRSVSWYQQTPGQGLQFLFEYFSETQRNKGNFPGRFSGRQFSNSRSEMNVSTLELGDSALYLCASSPRGGANTGELFFGEGSRLTVL.

The V and J genes are TRBV12-3 or TRBV12-4 and TRBJ1-5; the D call from TCRdb, TRBD1, cannot be confirmed without DNA. This CDR3 spans 16 amino acids. This CDR3 is CASSSTYGGSNQPQHF.

This chain connects TRBV3-1 to TRBJ2-1; no DNA is available, so the TRBD1 call from TCRdb remains unchecked. The CDR3 loop spans 17 amino acids. CDR1 is LGHDT and CDR2 is YNNKEL in the germline V gene (reference sequence). The CDR3 here is CASSQLSGSGGYNEQFF.

The genes are TRBV10-3 and TRBJ1-1; lacking DNA, the TRBD1 call made by TCRdb goes unchecked. The germline V gene has CDR1 ENHRY and CDR2 SYGVKD. This CDR3 comprises 14 residues. CDR3: CAISDARGYTEAFF.

The chain is built from TRBV12-3 or TRBV12-4 and TRBJ2-3; TCRdb's D gene call, TRBD1, goes unchecked for lack of DNA. The CDR3 length is 13 residues. This CDR3 reads CASTSLRGDTQYF.

Here the CDR3 reads CASSLLRDKAPTDTQYF. The genes are TRBV12-3 or TRBV12-4 and TRBJ2-3; TCRdb returns TRBD1, unconfirmable since there is no DNA. This CDR3 has 17 amino acids.

The chain joins TRBV7-9 to TRBJ1-1. The CDR3 runs 14 residues. Germline V gives CDR1 SEHNR, CDR2 FQNEAQ (reference sequence). The CDR3 protein is CASSSAARDTEAFF.

This CDR3 is CAISTKAGTSGASTDTQYF. V and J are TRBV10-3 and TRBJ2-3; the TCRdb D gene call, TRBD2, has no DNA to confirm it. CDR1 ENHRY and CDR2 SYGVKD come from the germline V gene. The length of the CDR3 is 19 residues.

V gene TRBV29-1 combines with J gene TRBJ2-1; TCRdb's D gene call, TRBD1, goes unchecked for lack of DNA. Per the germline V gene, CDR1 is SQVTM and CDR2 is ANQGSEA. The CDR3 has 14 amino acids. The CDR3 is CSGKTNRGPNEQFF.

The gene calls are TRBV7-3 and TRBJ2-1. From germline, CDR1 is SGHTA and CDR2 FQGTGA. The length of the CDR3 is 16 residues. The CDR3 sequence is CASSLNVMGISNEQFF.

This chain links TRBV27 with TRBJ1-2; TCRdb's D call of TRBD1 is untestable without DNA. Germline V gene data show CDR1 as MNHEY and CDR2 as SMNVEV (reference sequence). This CDR3 comprises 14 residues. CDR3 in amino acids: CASSATGGGYGYTF.

The chain employs TRBV18 and TRBJ2-1. CDR1 and CDR2 (germline): KGHSH, LQKENI. This CDR3 contains 13 residues. The CDR3 sequence is CASSLNQMDEQFF.

The V gene is TRBV4-2, the J gene TRBJ2-3; lacking DNA, the TRBD2 call made by TCRdb goes unchecked. The CDR3 is 16 residues long. Germline lookup yields CDR1 LGHNA and CDR2 YNFKEQ. CDR3 loop: CASSQEQAGETDTQYF.

This chain connects TRBV12-5 to TRBJ2-2; TCRdb lists TRBD1, though no DNA is available to test this call. The germline V gene encodes CDR1 LGHNT and CDR2 FRNRAP. This CDR3 is 14 amino acids long. CDR3 protein: CASGGDSYTGELFF.

The chain has TRBV2 and TRBJ2-3. The CDR3 is 13 residues long. Per germline, CDR1 SNHLY and CDR2 FYNNEI. CDR3 loop: CASTGFSTDTQYF.

CDR3: CATRAPQGGYTF. The genes are TRBV15 and TRBJ1-2; TCRdb calls TRBD1, which cannot be checked without DNA. The CDR3 spans 12 residues. Germline V CDR1 and CDR2: LNHNV, YYDKDF (reference sequence).

This rearrangement joins TRBV18 to TRBJ2-1; the D call of TRBD1 rests on TCRdb alone, since no DNA is present to check it. The germline gives CDR1 KGHSH, CDR2 LQKENI. This CDR3 is 12 amino acids long. CDR3 amino acids: CASTPGANEQFF. The variable domain in full, completed from reference TRBV18 and TRBJ2-1, reads NAGVMQNPRHLVRRRGQEARLRCSPMKGHSHVYWYRQLPEEGLKFMVYLQKENIIDESGMPKERFSAEFPKEGPSILRIQQVVRGDSAAYFCASTPGANEQFFGPGTRLTVL.

The gene calls are TRBV9 and TRBJ2-3; lacking DNA, the TRBD2 call made by TCRdb goes unchecked. The CDR3 is 15 residues long. The germline V gene encodes CDR1 SGDLS and CDR2 YYNGEE. CDR3 amino acids: CASSVEWAQGDTQYF.

The chain is built from TRBV7-8 and TRBJ1-5; as DNA is missing, the TRBD1 call by TCRdb cannot be tested. CDR3 length: 18 amino acids. Germline-derived CDR1 and CDR2 are SGHVS and FQNEAQ. CDR3: CASSSRGARGDSNQPQHF.